Listed below are T cell receptor beta chains from one sample, sequenced in a study of cytomegalovirus exposure and HLA in healthy donors. TCRdb keeps only in-frame clones here, not all; method: immunoSEQ multiplex PCR. Of some 120,000 clones in the sample, about four fifths were seen once. The material sequenced was PBMCs. Receptor source: a woman aged 25-40 years in good health and CMV-seronegative. CDR3s include the opening cysteine and the closing phenylalanine or tryptophan. The D gene is left open where the match is weak. Size values are once, few and many counts, or a class for expanded clones, and some rows have none.

abundance,v_gene,j_gene,d_gene,CDR3aa,CDR3nt
-,TRBV15,TRBJ2-7,TRBD2,CATSRVVGTSGRPEQYF,TGTGCCACCAGCAGGGTAGTGGGGACTAGCGGGAGGCCCGAGCAGTACTTC
once,TRBV27,TRBJ2-5,TRBD1,CASSLLEGTGVGVKTQYF,TGTGCCAGCAGTTTATTAGAGGGGACAGGGGTTGGGGTAAAGACCCAGTACTTC
-,TRBV10-1,TRBJ1-3,TRBD1,CASRGQSSGNTIYF,TGCGCCAGCAGGGGACAGAGCTCTGGAAACACCATATATTTT
-,TRBV19,TRBJ2-1,TRBD2,CASSIWREAYNEQFF,TGTGCCAGTAGTATATGGCGGGAGGCTTACAATGAGCAGTTCTTC
-,TRBV5-1,TRBJ2-5,-,CASSWGGQSQETQYF,TGCGCCAGCAGCTGGGGTGGACAGTCCCAAGAGACCCAGTACTTC
-,TRBV11-2,TRBJ2-6,-,CASSTDRPIRRANVLTF,TGTGCCAGCAGCACGGACAGACCGATTCGCCGGGCCAACGTCCTGACTTTC
few,TRBV5-1,TRBJ1-1,-,CASSLFPREAFF,TGCGCCAGCAGCTTGTTTCCCCGTGAAGCTTTCTTT
-,TRBV6-1,TRBJ2-7,-,CASSAYRDGEQYF,TGTGCCAGCAGTGCCTACAGGGATGGGGAGCAGTACTTC
-,TRBV6-5,TRBJ2-5,-,CASSYSNGPETQYF,TGTGCCAGCAGTTACTCGAATGGCCCAGAGACCCAGTACTTC
-,TRBV6-4,TRBJ2-2,TRBD1,CASSRFGTGSNTGELFF,TGTGCCAGCAGTAGGTTCGGGACAGGGTCGAACACCGGGGAGCTGTTTTTT
-,TRBV5-1,TRBJ2-7,-,CASRQRAYEQYF,TGCGCCAGCAGGCAGAGGGCCTACGAGCAGTACTTC
-,TRBV4-1,TRBJ1-1,-,CASSQDGGAEAFF,TGCGCCAGCAGCCAAGATGGGGGGGCTGAAGCTTTCTTT
-,TRBV6-8,TRBJ2-1,TRBD2,CASSYPLAGVGCSGGLF,TGTGCCAGCAGTTATCCGCTAGCGGGAGTCGGATGTAGTGGGGGTCTCTTC
-,TRBV21-1,TRBJ1-2,-,CASSKVAGPPNYGYTF,TGTGCCAGCAGCAAGGTTGCGGGACCGCCGAACTATGGCTACACCTTC
-,TRBV7-9,TRBJ2-1,TRBD2,CASSLGRASGTNNEQFF,TGTGCCAGCAGCTTGGGCAGGGCTAGCGGGACGAACAATGAGCAGTTCTTC
few,TRBV6-5,TRBJ1-2,TRBD1,CASSRTGGLYGYTF,TGTGCCAGCAGCCGCACAGGGGGCCTCTATGGCTACACCTTC
-,TRBV27,TRBJ2-5,TRBD2,CASRELAGGPRTQYF,TGTGCCAGCAGGGAACTAGCGGGAGGGCCCCGGACCCAGTACTTC
-,TRBV27,TRBJ1-1,-,CASSSTPWTEAFF,TGTGCCAGCAGTTCGACACCTTGGACTGAAGCTTTCTTT
-,TRBV19,TRBJ1-2,TRBD1,CASAPGGSANYGYTF,TGTGCCAGTGCCCCAGGGGGCTCTGCTAACTATGGCTACACCTTC
once,TRBV30,TRBJ1-2,-,CAWSVGLAELSNYGYTF,TGTGCCTGGAGTGTAGGCCTTGCGGAACTCTCTAACTATGGCTACACCTTC
-,TRBV7-9,TRBJ1-2,-,CASSFGQGNYGYTF,TGTGCCAGCAGCTTTGGGCAGGGAAACTATGGCTACACCTTC
-,TRBV18,TRBJ1-2,TRBD1,CASSPPQGANYGYTF,TGTGCCAGCTCACCACCCCAGGGGGCTAACTATGGCTACACCTTC
-,TRBV4-3,TRBJ2-3,TRBD2,CASSQDLSGGGTDTQYF,TGCGCCAGCAGCCAAGATCTTAGCGGGGGAGGCACAGATACGCAGTATTTT
few,TRBV7-6,TRBJ2-5,TRBD2,CASTASGPSQETQYF,TGTGCCAGCACAGCTAGCGGCCCTTCCCAAGAGACCCAGTACTTC
once,TRBV19,TRBJ2-7,TRBD1,CASSRQGTYEQYF,TGTGCCAGTAGTCGACAGGGGACCTACGAGCAGTACTTC
-,TRBV5-4,TRBJ2-4,-,CASSRDPGTSGNIQYF,TGTGCCAGCAGCCGAGACCCCGGGACATCTGGAAACATTCAGTACTTC
-,TRBV2,TRBJ2-7,-,CASSEYRDDEQYF,TGTGCCAGCAGTGAATACAGGGACGACGAGCAGTACTTC
-,TRBV7-9,TRBJ2-6,-,CASSQIEALRANVLTF,TGTGCCAGCAGCCAAATCGAGGCTTTAAGGGCCAACGTCCTGACTTTC
-,TRBV28,TRBJ1-1,TRBD1,CASTAGGAGHTEAFF,TGTGCCAGCACAGCAGGGGGCGCGGGACACACTGAAGCTTTCTTT
-,TRBV29-1,TRBJ2-3,-,CSAQRGATDTQYF,TGCAGCGCACAACGGGGAGCCACAGATACGCAGTATTTT
medium-sized,TRBV19,TRBJ2-7,-,CASSTGSYEQYF,TGTGCCAGTAGTACAGGGTCCTACGAGCAGTACTTC
-,TRBV28,TRBJ2-7,TRBD1,CASSFEGASYEQYF,TGTGCCAGCAGTTTCGAGGGGGCGTCCTACGAGCAGTACTTC
-,TRBV10-3,TRBJ2-5,TRBD1,CAISGGDRGAETQYF,TGTGCCATCAGTGGAGGGGACAGGGGGGCGGAGACCCAGTACTTC
-,TRBV19,TRBJ1-5,-,CASSMAVSNQPQHF,TGTGCCAGTAGTATGGCTGTTAGCAATCAGCCCCAGCATTTT
-,TRBV7-9,TRBJ2-7,TRBD2,CASSSGLAGGHEQYF,TGTGCCAGCAGCTCTGGACTAGCGGGAGGCCACGAGCAGTACTTC
few,TRBV27,TRBJ1-1,TRBD1,CASRLTGQNTEAFF,TGTGCCAGCAGGTTGACAGGGCAGAACACTGAAGCTTTCTTT
-,TRBV6-1,TRBJ2-4,-,CASRKEAENIQYF,TGTGCCAGCAGGAAAGAGGCGGAAAACATTCAGTACTTC
-,TRBV28,TRBJ1-1,TRBD1,CASSLTGINTEAFF,TGTGCCAGCAGTTTGACAGGGATTAACACTGAAGCTTTCTTT
-,TRBV7-9,TRBJ1-4,-,CASSLGLTTGANEKLFF,TGTGCCAGCAGCTTAGGACTGACGACTGGAGCTAATGAAAAACTGTTTTTT
once,TRBV11-3,TRBJ2-1,TRBD2,CASSPGLAGGPYNEQFF,TGTGCCAGCAGCCCAGGACTAGCGGGAGGCCCCTACAATGAGCAGTTCTTC
few,TRBV28,TRBJ1-1,TRBD1,CASSLDTGGRAEAFF,TGTGCCAGCAGTTTAGATACAGGGGGTAGGGCTGAAGCTTTCTTT
-,TRBV4-1,TRBJ1-5,-,CASSQDQVYQPQHF,TGCGCCAGCAGCCAAGATCAGGTGTATCAGCCCCAGCATTTT
-,TRBV30,TRBJ2-7,-,CAWSVSYEQYF,TGTGCCTGGAGTGTCAGCTACGAGCAGTACTTC
once,TRBV6-1,TRBJ1-6,-,CASSAYGGPLHF,TGTGCCAGCAGTGCCTACGGGGGACCCCTCCACTTT
-,TRBV5-1,TRBJ2-1,-,CASSLTEGSYNEQFF,TGCGCCAGCAGCTTGACAGAGGGCTCCTACAATGAGCAGTTCTTC
once,TRBV27,TRBJ2-7,-,CASTQVTYEQYF,TGTGCCAGCACCCAGGTGACGTACGAGCAGTACTTC
-,TRBV30,TRBJ1-1,TRBD1,CAWSGLGQGPNTEAFF,TGTGCCTGGAGTGGATTGGGACAGGGCCCCAACACTGAAGCTTTCTTT
-,TRBV19,TRBJ1-3,-,CASNKGDSGNTIYF,TGTGCCAGTAATAAGGGAGACTCTGGAAACACCATATATTTT
-,TRBV7-2,TRBJ1-5,TRBD1,CASSLGTGGRQPQHF,TGTGCCAGCAGCTTAGGGACAGGGGGAAGGCAGCCCCAGCATTTT